These T cell receptor beta chains were read from a single sample in a study of PD-1 blockade in classical Hodgkin lymphoma. TCRdb keeps only in-frame clones here, not all; method: immunoSEQ multiplex PCR. The sample has 50,000 to 85,000 clones; 71% are singletons. Specimen: peripheral blood mononuclear cells (PBMCs), collected before the second cycle of nivolumab. The receptors were gathered from a human donor with classical Hodgkin lymphoma. The CDR3 runs from the conserved cysteine through the conserved F or W. Fields, in order: J gene, clone size, D gene, V gene, CDR3 DNA, CDR3 protein. D genes are given only for firm matches. Clone size is given for some rows only: seen once, a few or many times, or a class if the clone is expanded.

TRBJ2-1,.,.,TRBV28,TGTGCCAGCAACTTGGGGGACGGCCTCTATAATGAGCAGTTCTTC,CASNLGDGLYNEQFF
TRBJ2-7,.,.,TRBV6-6,TGTGCCAGCAGTTCATATCGGGACCTCTACGAGCAGTACTTC,CASSSYRDLYEQYF
TRBJ1-3,.,TRBD1,TRBV9,TGTGCCAGCAGCGTAGCTACAGGGGTTGGAAACACCATATATTTT,CASSVATGVGNTIYF
TRBJ1-4,.,.,TRBV6-5,TGTGCCAGCAGTTACGCAGGGACTAATGAAAAACTGTTTTTT,CASSYAGTNEKLFF
TRBJ1-5,.,TRBD1,TRBV4-1,TGCGCCAGCAGCCAAACCACAGGGGTTGACCAGCCCCAGCATTTT,CASSQTTGVDQPQHF
TRBJ1-1,.,.,TRBV4-1,TGCGCCAGCAGCCTGACAGCCCTGAACACTGAAGCTTTCTTT,CASSLTALNTEAFF
TRBJ2-1,.,.,TRBV9,TGTGCCAGCAGCGCAGGGGGTTGGGGACTAAATGAGCAGTTCTTC,CASSAGGWGLNEQFF
TRBJ2-7,once,.,TRBV30,TGTGCCTGGAGTGTACAAGTCTTGTACGAGCAGTACTTC,CAWSVQVLYEQYF
TRBJ1-2,few,TRBD1,TRBV11-1,TGTGCCAGCAGCGAACCGGGACAGGGGGCGCCGGGCACCTTC,CASSEPGQGAPGTF
TRBJ2-1,.,TRBD2,TRBV7-9,TGTGCCAGCAGCCCCGGACTAGCCGGCAATGAGCAGTTCTTC,CASSPGLAGNEQFF
TRBJ2-5,.,.,TRBV7-2,TGTGCCAGCAGCTATGACAGGGAGACCCAGTACTTC,CASSYDRETQYF
TRBJ2-2,.,.,TRBV27,TGTGCCAGCAGTCCGCCGAACACCGGGGAGCTGTTTTTT,CASSPPNTGELFF
TRBJ2-5,.,.,TRBV18,TGTGCCAGCTCTCCGGAGCGGCAAGAGACCCAGTACTTC,CASSPERQETQYF
TRBJ2-2,few,.,TRBV6-4,TGTGCCAGCAGTGACGGGGGGAACACCGGGGAGCTGTTTTTT,CASSDGGNTGELFF
TRBJ2-2,.,.,TRBV7-2,TGTGCCAGCAGCGTGGGGGGAAACACCGGGGAGCTGTTTTTT,CASSVGGNTGELFF
TRBJ1-1,.,TRBD1,TRBV18,TGTGCCAGCTCCCCCGGGGACAGCACTGAAGCTTTCTTT,CASSPGDSTEAFF
TRBJ2-3,.,.,TRBV30,TGTGCCTGGAAGCAGGGAGCAGATACGCAGTATTTT,CAWKQGADTQYF
TRBJ2-5,few,TRBD2,TRBV5-1,TGCGCCAGCAGCCTAGGGACTAGCGGGGGTGTCCCGGGGACCCAGTACTTC,CASSLGTSGGVPGTQYF
TRBJ1-2,.,TRBD1,TRBV6-5,TGTGCCAGCAGTATACAGGGGGCTAACTATGGCTACACCTTC,CASSIQGANYGYTF
TRBJ2-7,.,.,TRBV4-2,TGTGCCAGCAGCCAAGACGGCCCGCCCAGGGCGGTTGAGCAGTACTTC,CASSQDGPPRAVEQYF
TRBJ1-5,.,.,TRBV28,TGTGCCAGCAGCCCCCGGGACGGCAATCAGCCCCAGCATTTT,CASSPRDGNQPQHF
TRBJ1-1,.,.,TRBV28,TGTGCCAGCAGTCCGATAACAGGGCCCCTCTTCACTGAAGCTTTCTTT,CASSPITGPLFTEAFF
TRBJ2-1,few,TRBD2,TRBV5-6,TGTGCCAGCAGCATAATGACTAGCGGGAGGGGGAATGAGCAGTTCTTC,CASSIMTSGRGNEQFF
TRBJ2-1,.,.,TRBV5-6,TGTGCCAGCAGCTCCATTGGGACACTCGATGAGCAGTTCTTC,CASSSIGTLDEQFF
TRBJ2-3,.,.,TRBV6-6,TGTGCCAGCAGTTACCCAAAGGGGGGCGGTCCAGATACGCAGTATTTT,CASSYPKGGGPDTQYF
TRBJ2-7,few,.,TRBV6-4,TGTGCCCCCCGAAGGGGGTCCCACGAGCAGTACTTC,CAPRRGSHEQYF
TRBJ2-1,once,.,TRBV28,TGTGCCAGCAGTTGGGATCGAGGCCCCTACAATGAGCAGTTCTTC,CASSWDRGPYNEQFF
TRBJ1-6,.,TRBD1,TRBV9,TGTGCCAGCAGCCCTCGGACAGGGACAACTTCACCCCTCCACTTT,CASSPRTGTTSPLHF
TRBJ1-6,.,.,TRBV19,TGTGCCAGTAGTATAGGGCCGGGGCTTAATTCACCCCTCCACTTT,CASSIGPGLNSPLHF
TRBJ2-5,once,.,TRBV5-6,TGTGCCAGCAGCCGGACAGTAAGTGAGACCCAGTACTTC,CASSRTVSETQYF
TRBJ2-7,once,TRBD2,TRBV9,TGTGCCAGCAGCGCCACCGGGACTAGCGGATCCTACGAGCAGTACTTC,CASSATGTSGSYEQYF
TRBJ2-5,once,TRBD2,TRBV2,TGTGCCAGCGTTGGACTAGCGGGCAGCGCCCAGTACTTC,CASVGLAGSAQYF
TRBJ1-3,.,TRBD1,TRBV6-1,TGTGCCAGCAGTGCACCTACAGGGGGCTCTGGAAACACCATATATTTT,CASSAPTGGSGNTIYF
TRBJ2-2,once,.,TRBV7-6,TGTGCCAGCAGTTCGGTCGGGGGATCGGGGAACACCGGGGAGCTGTTTTTT,CASSSVGGSGNTGELFF
TRBJ1-6,few,.,TRBV6-1,TGTGCCAGCAGTCCAACACAGGACCGTACCCTCCACTTT,CASSPTQDRTLHF
TRBJ2-1,.,TRBD2,TRBV6-5,TGTGCCAGCAGTTACCGGACCGGGACTAGAAGGAGTGAGCAGTTCTTC,CASSYRTGTRRSEQFF
TRBJ2-2,once,TRBD1,TRBV11-3,TGTGCCAGCAGCTTCGGACAGGGGACGAACACCGGGGAGCTGTTTTTT,CASSFGQGTNTGELFF
TRBJ2-7,once,TRBD1,TRBV29-1,TGCAGCGCTCGGGACAGCCCCTACGAGCAGTACTTC,CSARDSPYEQYF
TRBJ2-3,.,.,TRBV7-2,TGTGCCAGCAGCCCCGGGGCTCGGGCGCAGTATTTT,CASSPGARAQYF
TRBJ2-5,.,.,TRBV2,TGTGCCAGCAGTGAGGGGACCAAAGAGACCCAGTACTTC,CASSEGTKETQYF
TRBJ2-5,.,TRBD2,TRBV5-4,TGTGCCAGCAGCACCGCGGGAGGAGAGACCCAGTACTTC,CASSTAGGETQYF
TRBJ2-5,.,.,TRBV5-1,TGCGCCAGCAGCGTCGGTGGGCTCGTCAGAGAGACCCAGTACTTC,CASSVGGLVRETQYF
TRBJ2-1,few,TRBD2,TRBV7-6,TGTGCCAGCAGCTTGGTTCCGGGGGAGGGGAAGTACAATGAGCAGTTCTTC,CASSLVPGEGKYNEQFF
TRBJ2-1,once,TRBD2,TRBV9,TGTGCCAGCAGCGTAGGGACTAGCGGTTACAATGAGCAGTTCTTC,CASSVGTSGYNEQFF
TRBJ1-3,.,TRBD1,TRBV19,TGTGCCAGTAGTCGAACCGGGACAGGGGGCCCATACTCTGGAAACACCATATATTTT,CASSRTGTGGPYSGNTIYF
TRBJ2-7,.,.,TRBV5-6,TGTGCCAGCAGCGCAGGTAATACCTACGAGCAGTACTTC,CASSAGNTYEQYF
TRBJ2-7,.,TRBD1,TRBV4-2,TGTGCCAGCAGCCCGGACAGGGGACCCTACGAGCAGTACTTC,CASSPDRGPYEQYF
TRBJ2-1,.,.,TRBV6-1,TGTGCCAGCGTGAGCTCCTACAATGAGCAGTTCTTC,CASVSSYNEQFF
TRBJ1-5,.,.,TRBV5-1,TGCGCCAGCAGCCCTAAAGGGGGCAATCAGCCCCAGCATTTT,CASSPKGGNQPQHF
TRBJ2-1,.,.,TRBV7-9,TGTGCCAGCAGCTTAGGAAGAAATGAGCAGTTCTTC,CASSLGRNEQFF
TRBJ1-5,.,.,TRBV6-6,TGTGCCAGCAGTTACCCCGCAGGGGCACAGGATCAGCCCCAGCATTTT,CASSYPAGAQDQPQHF
TRBJ1-1,.,.,TRBV28,TGTGCCAGCAGTATCTCCCTAGGGGTTAACACTGAAGCTTTCTTT,CASSISLGVNTEAFF
TRBJ1-2,.,.,TRBV5-1,TGCGCCAGCAGCTTTAGACAGAGAAACGATGGCTACACCTTC,CASSFRQRNDGYTF
TRBJ2-3,.,.,TRBV5-1,TGCGCCAGCAGGACGGGCTCCTCTGCAGATACGCAGTATTTT,CASRTGSSADTQYF
TRBJ2-5,.,.,TRBV7-9,TGTGCCAGCAGCGACCGACAGGACCAAGAGACCCAGTACTTC,CASSDRQDQETQYF
TRBJ2-2,.,TRBD1,TRBV19,TGTGCCAGCAGGGAGGGGACAGGGGCCGGGGAGCTGTTTTTT,CASREGTGAGELFF